These 6 T cell receptor beta chains originate from one sample sequenced in a study of T cells in Graves' hyperthyroidism and ophthalmopathy. Amplification yielded TCR beta CDR3 regions, with RNA transcripts as the source. The HTBI set primed first-round TCR CDR3 RT-PCR. TCRdb reanalysed the multiplex PCR reads using MiXCR and keeps one entry per CDR3 protein. The top ten clones hold approximately 6.2% of a sample with tens of thousands of distinct CDR3 sequences, roughly 52% of them seen once. Sequences were obtained from blood. Receptors were obtained from a woman aged 50 to 60 with Graves' hyperthyroidism that later progressed to Graves' ophthalmopathy.

Regarding this clonotype: A clone one base away is much larger, so this may be a read error. V usage is TRBV9 and J usage is TRBJ1-1, with 7 positions matching TRBD1. Looked up from germline, CDR1 is SGDLS and CDR2 is YYNGEE. After removal of 4 bases from V and 2 bases from J, the junction contained 8 bases not matched to a gene. The CDR3 totals 15 residues. The CDR3 region has the DNA TGTGCCAGCAGCCAGGGGGGCAGGGATAACACTGAAGCTTTCTTT. It is translated as CASSQGGRDNTEAFF.

This clonotype was observed at least ten times. The chain couples TRBV27 to TRBJ1-2; the match to TRBD1 covers 7 bases. V lost 6 bases and J lost 1; bases outside the gene matches: 11. This CDR3 region has 16 residues. The germline V gene has CDR1 MNHEY and CDR2 SMNVEV (reference sequence). CDR3 loop: CASSDQGGNNNYGYTF. CDR3 DNA sequence: TGTGCCAGCAGCGACCAGGGGGGTAACAATAACTATGGCTACACCTTC.

Worth noting for this clonotype: A read error may be the cause here, since a much bigger clone is one base away. This chain joins TRBV3-1 and TRBJ1-6, with 9 nucleotides matching TRBD1. Germline-derived CDR1 and CDR2 are LGHDT and YNNKEL (reference sequence). CDR3 length: 16 amino acids. The CDR3 DNA reads as TGTGCCAGCAGCCCCATAACAGGGGGCGGTAATTCACCCTTCCACTTT. It yields the protein CASSPITGGGNSPFHF.

The sample holds one count of this clonotype. Because the CDR3's place on the DNA is in doubt, the DNA is left out and the CDR3 is given as listed by TCRdb. The chain has TRBV7-2 and TRBJ2-1; the listed D gene, TRBD2, was not tested against the DNA. Germline-derived CDR1 and CDR2 are SGHTA and FQGNSA. The CDR3 contains 19 residues when both ends are counted. CDR3 amino acids: CASSFYICSARGRGDEQFF.

This clonotype is medium-sized. V is TRBV29-1 and J is TRBJ1-3, with D uncertain. The CDR3 covers 13 residues. V gave up 4 bases and J gave up 0 bases, with 7 bases separating them. Germline V gene data show CDR1 as SQVTM and CDR2 as ANQGSEA. CDR3 sequence: CSVGAGSGNTIYF. CDR3 DNA: TGCAGCGTTGGGGCGGGCTCTGGAAACACCATATATTTT.

V gene TRBV6-5 combines with J gene TRBJ2-7; D perhaps matches TRBD1 (5 bases). The CDR3 loop spans 13 amino acids. Trimming took 11 bases from V and 2 from J, leaving 16 bases between them. CDR1 is MNHEY, CDR2 SVGAGI, per germline. This CDR3 is CADSYSGTYEQYF. The CDR3 nucleotides read TGTGCCGACAGTTACTCGGGTACCTACGAGCAGTACTTC.